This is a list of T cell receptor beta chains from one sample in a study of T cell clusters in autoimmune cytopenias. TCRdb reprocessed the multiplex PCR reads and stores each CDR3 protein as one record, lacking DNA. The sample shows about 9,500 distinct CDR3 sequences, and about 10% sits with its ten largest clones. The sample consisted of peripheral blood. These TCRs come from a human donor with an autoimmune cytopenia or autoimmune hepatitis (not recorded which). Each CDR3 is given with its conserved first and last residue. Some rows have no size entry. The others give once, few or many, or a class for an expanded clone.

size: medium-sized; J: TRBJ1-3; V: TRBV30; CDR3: CAWSYPGQGSGNTIYF
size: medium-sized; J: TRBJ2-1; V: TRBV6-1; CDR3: CATGTGGTNEQFF
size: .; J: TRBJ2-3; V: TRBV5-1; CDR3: CVSSLGGRGGGTQYF
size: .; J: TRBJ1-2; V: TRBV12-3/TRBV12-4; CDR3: CASSLLPGQGARHGYTF
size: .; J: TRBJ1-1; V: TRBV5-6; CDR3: CASSLAGRRNTEAFF
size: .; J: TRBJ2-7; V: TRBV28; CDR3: CASEDRENSYEQYF
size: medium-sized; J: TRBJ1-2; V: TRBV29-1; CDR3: CSVQGTRGYTF
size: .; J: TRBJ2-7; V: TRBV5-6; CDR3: CASSPDRGYEQYF
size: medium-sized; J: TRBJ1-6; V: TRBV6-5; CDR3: CASSFAGSDSPLHF
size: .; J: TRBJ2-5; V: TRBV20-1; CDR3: CSAPTTGAQETQYF
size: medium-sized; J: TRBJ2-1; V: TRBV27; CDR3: CASSLASSSYNEQFF
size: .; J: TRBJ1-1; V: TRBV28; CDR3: CASTGQGRNTEAFF